This passage covers 2 T cell receptor beta chains from one sample sequenced in a study of T cells in localized non-small cell lung cancer. Using immunoSEQ multiplex PCR, the repertoire was profiled, and TCRdb retains in-frame clones only, with some absent. The data hold fewer than 30,000 clones, with approximately 90% observed a single time. Here the sequenced sample was PBMCs, taken before any cancer treatment. These receptor sequences come from a man aged 40 to 69 with stage II lung adenocarcinoma.

The CDR3, as DNA: TGTGCCAGCAGCTCATATTTCCCGGGACCCCCCCCAACAAAAGAGACCCAGTACTTC. It encodes CASSSYFPGPPPTKETQYF. The chain joins TRBV11-2 to TRBJ2-5; D assignment may be TRBD1 or TRBD2 (5 bases each). From germline, CDR1 is SGHAT and CDR2 FQNNGV. This CDR3 has 19 residues. The ends were cut back, 4 bases at V and 3 bases at J, with 27 bases in the middle.

The chain joins TRBV2 to TRBJ1-2; 9 bases are a match to TRBD1. Germline V lookup: CDR1 SNHLY, CDR2 FYNNEI. The CDR3 sequence is 14 residues long. Trimming cost V 8 bases and J 4 bases; bases outside gene matches: 8. For the CDR3, the DNA is TGTGCCAGCGGATCGACAGGGGGGGTCTATGGCTACACCTTC. Residues: CASGSTGGVYGYTF.